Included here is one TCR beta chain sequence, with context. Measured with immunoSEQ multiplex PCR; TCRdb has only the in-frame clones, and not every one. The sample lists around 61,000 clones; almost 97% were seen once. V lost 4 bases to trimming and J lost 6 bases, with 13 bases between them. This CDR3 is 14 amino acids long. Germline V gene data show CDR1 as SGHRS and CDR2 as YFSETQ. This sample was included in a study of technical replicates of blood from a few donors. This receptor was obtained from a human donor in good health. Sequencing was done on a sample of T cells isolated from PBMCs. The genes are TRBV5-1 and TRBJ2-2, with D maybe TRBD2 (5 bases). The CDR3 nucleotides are TGCGCCAGCAGCCCGGAGGTGATACCCGGGGAGCTGTTTTTT. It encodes CASSPEVIPGELFF. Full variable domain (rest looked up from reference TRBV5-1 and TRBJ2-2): KAGVTQTPRYLIKTRGQQVTLSCSPISGHRSVSWYQQTPGQGLQFLFEYFSETQRNKGNFPGRFSGRQFSNSRSEMNVSTLELGDSALYLCASSPEVIPGELFFGEGSRLTVL.